This TCR beta chain is from a study of identical twins. This clonotype was observed many times. Its antigen is currently unknown. Study results and limitations: Monozygotic twin pairs showed more out-of-frame TCR alpha sharing than models estimated. Zero-insertion analyses might be partly confounded by invariant T cells like MAIT and iNKT.

In every case, the donor was a healthy Caucasian. After template switching added a universal primer site, the resulting cDNA carried unique molecular identifiers. TCRdb recomputed calls from the 5' RACE reads with MiXCR, one row per CDR3 protein. The sample includes about 240,000 distinct CDR3 sequences, more than 9% of them seen just once. This CDR3 has 14 residues. V shed 6 bases, J shed 8 bases, and the junction held 11 bases outside the gene matches. The sample comprised memory T cells sorted from blood. This clonotype originated in a man aged 45-65 years in good health. The gene calls are TRBV12-3 or TRBV12-4 and TRBJ2-3, with TRBD1 identical over 7 bases. The CDR3 DNA reads as TGTGCCAGCAGAGTTGGGGCAGGGGGTGCTACGCAGTATTTT. Translated, it gives CASRVGAGGATQYF.